Listed below are T cell receptor beta chains from one sample, sequenced in a study of blood T cell repertoires in COVID-19. Assay used: immunoSEQ multiplex PCR; TCRdb lists only in-frame clones, some missing. The data hold approximately 81,000 clones, with around 80% observed a single time. The sample was peripheral blood. All receptors derive from a human donor in a cohort sampled during active COVID-19. CDR3s include the opening cysteine and the closing phenylalanine or tryptophan. A D gene is named only where the DNA matches it firmly. Rows give clone size only sometimes, using once, few, many, or a class for an expanded clone.

CASSYSHRQRYSNQPQHF,TGTGCCAGCAGTTACTCACATCGACAGAGATATAGCAATCAGCCCCAGCATTTT,-,TRBJ1-5,-,TRBV6-2/TRBV6-3
CAISDLEGHGYTF,TGTGCCATCAGTGATTTGGAGGGGCATGGCTACACCTTC,-,TRBJ1-2,-,TRBV10-3
CASSRGQGINEQYF,TGTGCCAGCAGCCGGGGACAGGGGATCAACGAGCAGTACTTC,TRBD1,TRBJ2-7,-,TRBV3-1/TRBV3-2
CASSFSGGAAETQYF,TGTGCCAGCAGCTTCAGCGGGGGGGCCGCAGAGACCCAGTACTTC,TRBD2,TRBJ2-5,-,TRBV7-2
CASSQTGFYTEAFF,TGTGCCAGCAGCCAGACAGGGTTCTACACTGAAGCTTTCTTT,TRBD1,TRBJ1-1,-,TRBV5-8
CASRAGWGDGYTF,TGTGCCAGCAGGGCCGGGTGGGGGGATGGCTACACCTTC,-,TRBJ1-2,-,TRBV2
CASSTGTVNQPQHF,TGTGCCAGCAGCACCGGGACAGTTAATCAGCCCCAGCATTTT,TRBD1,TRBJ1-5,few,TRBV3-1/TRBV3-2
CASSPGQGTHTQYF,TGTGCCAGCTCGCCGGGACAGGGCACGCATACGCAGTATTTT,TRBD1,TRBJ2-3,-,TRBV18
CASSVTSGGAETQYF,TGTGCCAGCAGCGTGACTAGCGGGGGGGCAGAGACCCAGTACTTC,TRBD2,TRBJ2-5,-,TRBV7-3
CASSLAPGQRNYGYTF,TGTGCCAGCAGTTTGGCACCGGGACAGCGAAACTATGGCTACACCTTC,TRBD1,TRBJ1-2,-,TRBV27
CASSLEPQYEQYF,TGCGCCAGCAGCTTGGAACCCCAGTACGAGCAGTACTTC,-,TRBJ2-7,-,TRBV5-1
CASSHLSPLYEQYF,TGTGCCAGCAGCCACTTGAGTCCCCTCTACGAGCAGTACTTC,-,TRBJ2-7,-,TRBV14
CASSQGGTGANYGYTF,TGTGCCAGCAGCCAAGGGGGGACAGGGGCTAACTATGGCTACACCTTC,TRBD1,TRBJ1-2,-,TRBV3-1/TRBV3-2
CASSERRRTEAFF,TGTGCCAGCAGTGAAAGGAGACGCACTGAAGCTTTCTTT,-,TRBJ1-1,-,TRBV6-1
CASSASSSGANVLTF,TGTGCCAGCAGCGCGTCCTCCTCGGGGGCCAACGTCCTGACTTTC,-,TRBJ2-6,-,TRBV7-8
CASSRGTDYGYTF,TGTGCCAGCAGCCGCGGGACAGACTATGGCTACACCTTC,TRBD1,TRBJ1-2,-,TRBV3-1/TRBV3-2
CASSQQQGLDIQYF,TGCGCCAGCAGCCAGCAACAGGGGTTGGACATTCAGTACTTC,TRBD1,TRBJ2-4,-,TRBV4-1
CASSGDRGRTEAFF,TGTGCCAGTAGCGGCGACAGGGGAAGAACTGAAGCTTTCTTT,TRBD1,TRBJ1-1,-,TRBV19
CASSVVGTQTYNSPLHF,TGTGCCAGCAGCGTAGTAGGGACACAGACTTATAATTCACCCCTCCACTTT,-,TRBJ1-6,few,TRBV9
CASSLKMGGAPYEQYF,TGTGCCAGCAGTTTAAAAATGGGGGGGGCCCCCTACGAGCAGTACTTC,-,TRBJ2-7,-,TRBV27
CASSPRTSGGEQFF,TGTGCCAGCAGTCCAAGGACTTCCGGAGGGGAGCAGTTCTTC,-,TRBJ2-1,-,TRBV6-5
CASSLTGVRDTYEQYF,TGTGCCAGCAGCTTGACGGGAGTGAGGGATACCTACGAGCAGTACTTC,-,TRBJ2-7,-,TRBV5-6
CASRPGHSGANVLTF,TGCGCCAGCAGACCCGGACACTCTGGGGCCAACGTCCTGACTTTC,-,TRBJ2-6,-,TRBV4-1
CASSTGQESYGYTF,TGCGCCAGCAGCACCGGACAGGAGAGCTATGGCTACACCTTC,TRBD1,TRBJ1-2,-,TRBV5-1
CASSYAGQSEAFF,TGTGCCAGCAGTTACGCCGGACAGTCGGAAGCTTTCTTT,-,TRBJ1-1,-,TRBV6-5
CASSSAADRGAYEQYF,TGTGCCAGCAGCTCGGCGGCGGACAGGGGGGCCTACGAGCAGTACTTC,TRBD1,TRBJ2-7,-,TRBV13
CASSPGGGGTEAFF,TGTGCCAGCAGCCCGGGGGGGGGTGGCACTGAAGCTTTCTTT,-,TRBJ1-1,-,TRBV7-9
CAWRGDTEAFF,TGTGCCTGGAGAGGGGACACTGAAGCTTTCTTT,-,TRBJ1-1,few,TRBV30
CASSYGGRGYEQYF,TGTGCCAGCAGTTACGGGGGCAGAGGCTACGAGCAGTACTTC,-,TRBJ2-7,-,TRBV6-5